Described below is a single TCR beta chain sequence and its context. The same CDR3 arises from other DNA sequences in this sample as well. V lost 3 bases and J 4 bases, leaving 7 bases between the germline ends. The germline V gene has CDR1 SGHDN and CDR2 FVKESK. CDR3 size: 13 residues. This record belongs to a study of shared clonotypes between healthy human individuals. Evenly divided among several immunoSEQ plates was the genomic DNA of each subset. TCRdb's copy holds only in-frame clones and misses some; the assay was immunoSEQ multiplex PCR. The table lists over 400,000 clones, almost 80% of them singletons, with around 12% in the top ten.

The sample comprised PBMCs. This clonotype was obtained from a woman aged 40 to 50 in good health. Some clones in this sample may be carry-over from other donors' samples. V usage is TRBV14 and J usage is TRBJ1-5; D is unresolved. The DNA of the CDR3 is TGTGCCAGCAGCCAGGACCGAAATCAGCCCCAGCATTTT. Amino acid sequence: CASSQDRNQPQHF.